This is a list of T cell receptor beta chains from one sample in a study of radiotherapy plus CTLA-4 blockade in lung cancer. Clones were sequenced by immunoSEQ multiplex PCR, and TCRdb holds only the in-frame ones, with some missing. The sample lists more than 25,000 clones; approximately 81% were seen once. The sequences come from peripheral blood, collected from a patient treated with radiotherapy plus ipilimumab. The receptors stem from a human donor with non-small cell lung cancer that progressed on radiotherapy plus ipilimumab. Each CDR3 is given with its conserved first and last residue. The D gene is left open where the match is weak. Rows give clone size only sometimes, using once, few, many, or a class for an expanded clone.

v_call	d_call	clone_size	j_call	cdr3_aa	cdr3_nt
TRBV4-1	TRBD2	.	TRBJ2-7	CASSHSSGRGYSYEQYF	TGCGCCAGCAGCCATTCGTCAGGGCGGGGGTACTCCTACGAGCAGTACTTC
TRBV5-4	TRBD1	once	TRBJ1-6	CASSGRGLNSPLHF	TGTGCCAGCAGCGGCAGGGGGCTCAATTCACCCCTCCACTTT
TRBV2	TRBD2	.	TRBJ2-1	CASSEAARSGRHSIFNEQFF	TGTGCCAGCAGTGAAGCGGCGAGGAGCGGGAGGCACTCGATATTTAATGAGCAGTTCTTC
TRBV5-5	TRBD1	.	TRBJ1-5	CASSFNGQDIQPQHF	TGTGCCAGCAGCTTTAACGGACAGGATATTCAGCCCCAGCATTTT
TRBV9	TRBD1	.	TRBJ1-1	CASSAGDRAEAFF	TGTGCCAGCAGCGCAGGGGACAGGGCTGAAGCTTTCTTT
TRBV11-2	TRBD2	.	TRBJ2-5	CASSYGGRYQETQYF	TGTGCCAGCAGCTACGGGGGGAGATACCAAGAGACCCAGTACTTC
TRBV2	TRBD1	.	TRBJ1-5	CASSLRGLGQPQHF	TGTGCCAGCAGCCTCAGGGGGCTTGGGCAGCCCCAGCATTTT
TRBV6-5	.	.	TRBJ1-1	CASSYVNTEAFF	TGTGCCAGCAGTTACGTGAACACTGAAGCTTTCTTT
TRBV7-9	.	.	TRBJ2-5	CASSLVTGASGVQETQYF	TGTGCCAGCAGCTTAGTAACGGGGGCTAGCGGCGTTCAAGAGACCCAGTACTTC
TRBV5-1	.	.	TRBJ2-7	CASSLGGVLSYEQYF	TGCGCCAGCAGTTTGGGCGGAGTCCTCTCCTACGAGCAGTACTTC
TRBV9	.	once	TRBJ1-1	CASSVGTTEAFF	TGTGCCAGCAGCGTAGGCACGACTGAAGCTTTCTTT
TRBV2	.	.	TRBJ1-1	CASSAQVDTEAFF	TGTGCCAGCAGTGCACAGGTGGACACTGAAGCTTTCTTT
TRBV6-6	TRBD1	once	TRBJ2-7	CASKRDRAHEQYF	TGTGCCAGCAAGAGGGACAGGGCGCACGAGCAGTACTTC
TRBV5-1	TRBD1	.	TRBJ1-3	CASSSTGAYSGNTIYF	TGCGCCAGCAGCTCAACAGGGGCCTACTCTGGAAACACCATATATTTT
TRBV7-2	.	.	TRBJ2-5	CASRHRRETQYF	TGTGCCAGCAGGCACAGGAGAGAGACCCAGTACTTC
TRBV14	TRBD1	.	TRBJ1-1	CASSQGWDRGAHTEAFF	TGTGCCAGCAGCCAAGGGTGGGACAGGGGAGCGCACACTGAAGCTTTCTTT
TRBV9	.	.	TRBJ2-2	CASSAQGTANTGELFF	TGTGCCAGCAGCGCCCAAGGGACGGCTAACACCGGGGAGCTGTTTTTT
TRBV29-1	.	.	TRBJ1-2	CSVDSAGEVYGYTF	TGCAGCGTCGACTCGGCGGGGGAGGTTTATGGCTACACCTTC
TRBV7-2	.	.	TRBJ1-5	CASSLDYGPQHF	TGTGCCAGCAGCTTAGACTATGGCCCCCAGCATTTT
TRBV5-1	.	.	TRBJ2-1	CASAAGRNTYNEQFF	TGCGCCAGCGCTGCGGGGCGGAATACCTACAATGAGCAGTTCTTC
TRBV11-2	.	.	TRBJ1-6	CASSTQTGLNSPLHF	TGTGCCAGCAGCACTCAGACAGGCCTTAATTCACCCCTCCACTTT
TRBV7-9	TRBD1	medium-sized	TRBJ2-7	CASSHSGQGFNEQYF	TGTGCCAGCAGCCATTCGGGACAGGGGTTCAACGAGCAGTACTTC
TRBV5-1	.	once	TRBJ2-2	CASSLVGNTGELFF	TGCGCCAGCAGCTTGGTCGGGAACACCGGGGAGCTGTTTTTT
TRBV28	TRBD2	.	TRBJ2-1	CASSSLLAGPYNEQFF	TGTGCCAGCAGTTCCCTACTAGCGGGGCCCTACAATGAGCAGTTCTTC
TRBV19	.	.	TRBJ1-4	CASSAPLNEKLFF	TGTGCCAGTAGTGCCCCCTTAAATGAAAAACTGTTTTTT
TRBV5-6	.	once	TRBJ2-5	CASKENGRYQETQYF	TGTGCCAGCAAGGAAAACGGTCGGTACCAAGAGACCCAGTACTTC
TRBV19	.	few	TRBJ2-7	CASWDTHSYEQYF	TGTGCCAGTTGGGACACCCACTCCTACGAGCAGTACTTC
TRBV2	.	.	TRBJ2-7	CATGTLSSYEQYF	TGTGCCACCGGGACTCTCAGCTCCTACGAGCAGTACTTC
TRBV4-2	.	.	TRBJ2-7	CASSRRPGIGEPYEQYF	TGTGCCAGCAGCCGGAGGCCAGGAATAGGGGAACCCTACGAGCAGTACTTC